One and the same sample provided the 17 T cell receptor beta chains below, sequenced in a study of shared clonotypes between healthy human individuals. Here immunoSEQ multiplex PCR was the method, and the copy in TCRdb shows in-frame clones only, minus some. The table includes some 1,600,000 clones, 95% to 99% detected once. The sample taken for sequencing was naive CD4+ T cells sorted from blood. The subset here: CD45RA+ positively selected. These receptors were collected from a young man in good health.

The chain has TRBV5-1 and TRBJ2-7, with D possibly being TRBD2 (7 bases). The V gene lost 0 bases and the J gene lost 2 bases, with 15 bases spanning the gap. Germline V gene data show CDR1 as SGHRS and CDR2 as YFSETQ. This CDR3 has 16 amino acids. In DNA form, the CDR3 reads TGCGCCAGCAGCTTGGGGGGGGCGGGAGTCCCCTACGAGCAGTACTTC. It translates to CASSLGGAGVPYEQYF.

The chain has TRBV7-8 and TRBJ1-5, with D tentatively TRBD1 (5 bases). The length of the CDR3 is 17 residues. The germline CDR1 and CDR2 sequences are SGHVS and FQNEAQ. V lost 5 bases and J 9 bases, leaving 26 bases between the germline ends. CDR3 nucleotide sequence: TGTGCCAGCAGCCGGGCATTAACTGGGGCCCCCCAATTGCCCCAGCATTTT. Its translation is CASSRALTGAPQLPQHF.

The chain carries TRBV2 and TRBJ2-1; D assignment may be TRBD1 or TRBD2 (5 bases each). V lost 3 bases, J lost 5 bases, and 14 bases lay in between. CDR1 is SNHLY and CDR2 is FYNNEI in the germline V gene. This CDR3 is 15 amino acids long. The CDR3 sequence: CASSDSGSPNNEQFF. CDR3 in DNA: TGTGCCAGCAGTGACTCAGGGAGTCCGAACAATGAGCAGTTCTTC.

This clone was seen just once. The gene calls are TRBV11-2 and TRBJ1-4; D not resolved. This CDR3 contains 18 residues. Trimming left V 4 bases short and J 0 bases short, with 18 bases between. CDR1 and CDR2 from the germline V gene are SGHAT and FQNNGV. The CDR3 DNA is TGTGCCAGCAGCTCCCCTAGTTCCAGACCAGCAACTAATGAAAAACTGTTTTTT. Its protein product is CASSSPSSRPATNEKLFF. Complete variable domain (other parts from reference TRBV11-2 and TRBJ1-4): EAGVAQSPRYKIIEKRQSVAFWCNPISGHATLYWYQQILGQGPKLLIQFQNNGVVDDSQLPKDRFSAERLKGVDSTLKIQPAKLEDSAVYLCASSSPSSRPATNEKLFFGSGTQLSVL.

V usage is TRBV15 and J usage is TRBJ1-3; the D is unclear. CDR3 size: 17 residues. V shed 1 base and J shed 4 bases, with 17 bases lying between them. Germline V gene sequence: CDR1 LNHNV, CDR2 YYDKDF (reference sequence). CDR3 sequence reads: CATSRVQLRLPGNTIYF. CDR3 DNA sequence: TGTGCCACCAGCAGAGTACAGCTCCGTCTACCAGGAAACACCATATATTTT.

V gene TRBV18 combines with J gene TRBJ2-6, with TRBD1 matching 7 bases. Trimming at V came to 4 bases and at J to 2 bases, leaving 14 bases not matched to a gene. From germline, CDR1 is KGHSH and CDR2 LQKENI. The CDR3 is made up of 19 amino acids. Here the CDR3 DNA reads TGTGCCAGCTCACGATTAACGACAACAGGGGTTCCTGGGGCCAACGTCCTGACTTTC. This gives the protein CASSRLTTTGVPGANVLTF.

The chain recombines TRBV7-2 with TRBJ2-2, with D hard to call. The CDR3 spans 14 residues. Germline assignment: CDR1 SGHTA and CDR2 FQGNSA. V dropped 7 bases and J dropped 3 bases, with 12 bases sitting between them. The CDR3 region is CASKSLVYTGELFF. The CDR3 DNA follows: TGTGCCAGCAAGTCCCTAGTATACACCGGGGAGCTGTTTTTT.

The chain uses TRBV28 and TRBJ2-7; 10 bases line up with TRBD2. The CDR3 extends over 18 amino acids. Germline CDR1 reads MDHEN; CDR2 reads SYDVKM. After removal of 3 bases from V and 2 bases from J, the junction contained 13 bases not matched to a gene. CDR3 sequence (DNA): TGTGCCAGCAGTTTCCCCCTCTCGCTAGCGGGAGAAGCCTACGAGCAGTACTTC. It specifies CASSFPLSLAGEAYEQYF. Filled out from reference TRBV28 and TRBJ2-7, the complete variable domain reads DVKVTQSSRYLVKRTGEKVFLECVQDMDHENMFWYRQDPGLGLRLIYFSYDVKMKEKGDIPEGYSVSREKKERFSLILESASTNQTSMYLCASSFPLSLAGEAYEQYFGPGTRLTVT.

This clone has just a few counts. The same CDR3 also results from other DNA sequences found in this sample. The chain is built from TRBV5-1 and TRBJ2-7; D is uncertain. V gave up 0 bases and J gave up 5 bases, with 6 bases separating them. CDR3 length equals 12 residues. Germline V gene data show CDR1 as SGHRS and CDR2 as YFSETQ. The CDR3 DNA reads as TGCGCCAGCAGCTTGGGTGGGGACGAGCAGTACTTC. It translates to CASSLGGDEQYF. Complete variable domain (other parts from reference TRBV5-1 and TRBJ2-7): KAGVTQTPRYLIKTRGQQVTLSCSPISGHRSVSWYQQTPGQGLQFLFEYFSETQRNKGNFPGRFSGRQFSNSRSEMNVSTLELGDSALYLCASSLGGDEQYFGPGTRLTVT.

This chain uses TRBV4-3 with TRBJ2-1, with TRBD2 identical over 8 bases. The CDR3 has 17 residues. Trimming removed 0 bases from V and 10 bases from J; junction bases left unmatched: 14. The germline V gene has CDR1 LGHNA and CDR2 YSLEER. CDR3 nucleotides: TGCGCCAGCAGCCAAGAACGTGGAGGACGGGAGGGACCCGAGCAGTTCTTC. This gives the protein CASSQERGGREGPEQFF.

The rearrangement links TRBV29-1 to TRBJ2-6; no clear D. This CDR3 is 13 amino acids long. V was pared by 4 bases and J by 2 bases, with 6 bases between. Germline V gene lookup returns CDR1 SQVTM and CDR2 ANQGSEA. In DNA form, the CDR3 reads TGCAGCGTTGTTTGGGCTGGGGCCAACGTCCTGACTTTC. Its translation: CSVVWAGANVLTF.

The genes are TRBV29-1 and TRBJ2-7; D might be TRBD1 (5 bases). CDR3 length: 15 residues. Trimming removed 5 bases from V and 0 bases from J, with 17 bases in between. Germline CDR1 is SQVTM and CDR2 is ANQGSEA. CDR3 amino acids: CSVSGRSDVSYEQYF. The CDR3 DNA is TGCAGCGTTTCAGGGCGGTCCGATGTCTCCTACGAGCAGTACTTC.

The chain uses TRBV28 and TRBJ2-2; D is uncertain. V was cut by 2 bases and J by 3 bases, with 7 bases left in between. Per germline, CDR1 MDHEN and CDR2 SYDVKM. This CDR3 region has 14 residues. The CDR3 DNA sequence: TGTGCCAGCAGTTTAGGGCAGTACACCGGGGAGCTGTTTTTT. This codes for CASSLGQYTGELFF.

The chain combines TRBV18 with TRBJ1-4; TRBD1 might be the D (6 bases). This CDR3 spans 16 amino acids. V dropped 4 bases and J dropped 0 bases, with 12 bases sitting between them. Germline lookup yields CDR1 KGHSH and CDR2 LQKENI. The chain's CDR3 is CASSLGTPATNEKLFF. CDR3 in DNA: TGTGCCAGCTCACTAGGGACACCAGCAACTAATGAAAAACTGTTTTTT.

The chain combines TRBV7-2 with TRBJ2-1, with 10 positions matching TRBD2. The CDR3 consists of 15 residues. Germline V gene sequence: CDR1 SGHTA, CDR2 FQGNSA. The V segment lost 8 bases and the J segment 6 bases; nucleotides outside the gene matches: 10. CDR3 residues: CASARWLAGVNEQFF. CDR3 nucleotides: TGTGCCAGCGCCCGGTGGCTAGCGGGAGTCAATGAGCAGTTCTTC.

V and J are TRBV28 and TRBJ2-7, with D hard to call. V lost 5 bases and J lost 9, with 11 bases in between. Per the germline V gene, CDR1 is MDHEN and CDR2 is SYDVKM. The CDR3 loop spans 11 amino acids. CDR3 nucleotides: TGTGCCAGCAGTCGAATGTATGTGCAGTACTTC. Its translation: CASSRMYVQYF.

This rearrangement joins TRBV27 to TRBJ2-5; D might be TRBD1 (6 bases). CDR1 MNHEY and CDR2 SMNVEV come from the germline V gene (reference sequence). There are 14 residues in the CDR3. V lost 5 bases to trimming and J lost 5 bases, with 15 bases between them. The CDR3: CASSLEQGRETQYF. CDR3 DNA: TGTGCCAGCAGTCTTGAACAGGGCCGGGAGACCCAGTACTTC.